These T cell receptor beta chains were read from a single sample in a study of shared clonotypes between healthy human individuals. Libraries were prepared by immunoSEQ multiplex PCR; TCRdb keeps only in-frame clonotypes and omits some of them. This table has 550,000 to 800,000 clones, around 67% appearing once. The specimen sequenced was memory CD4+ T cells sorted from blood. These receptors originate from a woman aged 25 to 39 in good health. Each CDR3 is given without its conserved first and last residue. Fields, in order: CDR3 protein, V gene, J gene.

cdr3_aa: SVEQAGGPGANVLT
v_call: TRBV29-1
j_call: TRBJ2-6

cdr3_aa: ASSLGQGANYGYT
v_call: TRBV5-1
j_call: TRBJ1-2

cdr3_aa: ASSFATYEQY
v_call: TRBV5-6
j_call: TRBJ2-7

cdr3_aa: ASSVNRNYGYT
v_call: TRBV2
j_call: TRBJ1-2

cdr3_aa: AWSKGMAYEQY
v_call: TRBV30
j_call: TRBJ2-7

cdr3_aa: ASSLEGPPSNQPQH
v_call: TRBV7-2
j_call: TRBJ1-5

cdr3_aa: ASSTRRGPYGYT
v_call: TRBV19
j_call: TRBJ1-2

cdr3_aa: ASSFRDRLGMGPQH
v_call: TRBV5-1
j_call: TRBJ1-5

cdr3_aa: ASSGTSATDTQY
v_call: TRBV6-4
j_call: TRBJ2-3

cdr3_aa: ATSRGLGPEFSNQPQH
v_call: TRBV15
j_call: TRBJ1-5

cdr3_aa: ASTPNRGYEQY
v_call: TRBV28
j_call: TRBJ2-7

cdr3_aa: ASSKARGNQPQH
v_call: TRBV19
j_call: TRBJ1-5

cdr3_aa: ASNKPDRVTEAF
v_call: TRBV7-9
j_call: TRBJ1-1

cdr3_aa: SKAREYEQY
v_call: TRBV20-1
j_call: TRBJ2-7

cdr3_aa: ASSSSGTGFYEQY
v_call: TRBV27
j_call: TRBJ2-7

cdr3_aa: ASSQPGGKRDSGNTIY
v_call: TRBV4-1
j_call: TRBJ1-3

cdr3_aa: ASMVRQGYYEQY
v_call: TRBV28
j_call: TRBJ2-7

cdr3_aa: ASSSVRVGEQY
v_call: TRBV5-1
j_call: TRBJ2-7

cdr3_aa: ASSSWTSGSNEQF
v_call: TRBV5-4
j_call: TRBJ2-1

cdr3_aa: ASSHQVRGRGGYT
v_call: TRBV4-1
j_call: TRBJ1-2

cdr3_aa: ASSYRQAGDNEQF
v_call: TRBV6-5
j_call: TRBJ2-1

cdr3_aa: ASSIPDGQGQGTGELF
v_call: TRBV28
j_call: TRBJ2-2

cdr3_aa: ASSENVLSYEQY
v_call: TRBV6-1
j_call: -

cdr3_aa: ASSPEGSSYNEQF
v_call: TRBV5-1
j_call: TRBJ2-1

cdr3_aa: ASGPGTVTYEQY
v_call: TRBV28
j_call: TRBJ2-7

cdr3_aa: ASSLWEGLYNEQF
v_call: TRBV5-6
j_call: TRBJ2-1

cdr3_aa: ASSVVEAVAKSYEQY
v_call: TRBV9
j_call: TRBJ2-7